Sequencing of this TCR beta chain was carried out in a study of beta chain features in type 1 diabetes. The authors reverse transcribed all of the isolated RNA, so sequencing captured expressed TCRB transcripts. The method was immunoSEQ multiplex PCR; TCRdb's version includes in-frame clones alone and lacks a portion of them. Here the sample spans 200,000 to 250,000 clones, roughly 70% being singletons. This clone has a single count. The CDR3 is made up of 15 amino acids. The V gene's germline CDR1 is SGHAT and CDR2 FQNNGV. Losses at the gene ends were 1 base for V and 1 base for J; bases not matched to a gene: 4.

The source is a man in his thirties or forties in good health. Sequenced material: naive CD4+ T cells from blood. The chain combines TRBV11-2 with TRBJ2-7; TRBD2 matches 7 bases. For the CDR3, the DNA is TGTGCCAGCAGCTTAGTTGGCGGGAGTTCCTACGAGCAGTACTTC. Its protein product is CASSLVGGSSYEQYF.